This entry concerns a single T cell receptor (beta chain). Which antigen it targets is not known. No much larger clonotype is one base removed from it; base qualities were not supplied. Collaborating institutions collected whole blood in K2EDTA tubes following their own protocols. For TCRbeta analysis, collaborators shipped samples as frozen whole blood, isolated PBMCs, or DNA extracted from either of those sample types. This sample is drawn from a study of blood T cell repertoires in COVID-19 (dated by TCRdb to the early 2020s). Notes on the research overall: Collaborator samples came from the United States, Italy and Spain and covered acute and convalescent phases of COVID-19. The sample metadata nearly always contained a de-identified subject ID, COVID-19 status, age in years and sex. The prospective study material was composed of cDNA or gDNA derived from T cells, B-cell-depleted T cells, or PBMCs. Where available, HLA class I and class II types were taken from metadata supplied by the sample provider and were not determined by assay-based typing. The repertoires were released in a freely available public database meant as a resource for research on the immune response to SARS-CoV-2. Subjects who had been exposed to COVID-19, were actively infected with it, or had recovered from it provided the deeply sampled blood TCRbeta repertoires that made up the dataset. Samples came from the ongoing ImmuneRACE study (first 160 participants) plus 1,254 subjects from 6 global collaborators. Summary of the overall study and its limitations: The amount of clinical and demographic metadata varied by source and participant and was provided uncurated.

TCRbeta CDR3 regions were amplified from genomic DNA using the immunoSEQ Assay, a bias-controlled multiplex PCR. In the paper's pipeline: The number of nucleated cells in each sample was estimated by amplification of reference gene primers within the assay. To quantify the absolute abundance of each unique TCRbeta CDR3 rearrangement, sequence reads were collapsed and filtered. For each sample, productive Simpson clonality was calculated by taking the square root of Simpson's diversity index across productive rearrangements. This immuneACCESS table, as held by TCRdb, lists in-frame sequences with V and J called but not all clones. Of the missing ones, under half trace to an unresolved V gene in checked studies; the others have no known cause. That table furnishes V, J and clone size, whereas the DNA furnished D and trimming. The sample table lists 150,000 to 200,000 clones, more than 70% of them with a count of one. The top ten hold 4% to 5.5% of the sample.

Sequences SGHVS (CDR1) and FQNEAQ (CDR2) are obtained from the germline V gene. The germline ends are 9 bases apart after V is trimmed by 1 base and J by 5 bases. The CDR3 contains 14 residues, cysteine and phenylalanine counted. Of the read, only the CDR3 DNA is kept; its 42 bases are in frame from base 1. This TCR came from a human donor in a cohort sampled during active COVID-19. Recombination joined TRBV7-8 with TRBJ2-1; no confident D gene assignment can be made. What was sequenced was peripheral blood. The CDR3: CASSLVVSNNEQFF. The nucleotide sequence reads as follows: TGTGCCAGCAGCTTAGTTGTGAGTAACAATGAGCAGTTCTTC.